This T cell receptor beta chain originates from a study of shared clonotypes between healthy human individuals. Across the whole study: Three plates were used per donor for CD4 naive, three for CD4 memory, two for CD8 naive and one for CD8 memory.

TCRdb's copy holds only in-frame clones and misses some; the assay was immunoSEQ multiplex PCR. There are millions of clones in the sample; around 90% occur only once, and around 0.15% lies in the top ten. About this clone itself: Additional DNA sequences in this sample encode the identical CDR3.

V lost 2 bases to trimming and J lost 0 bases, with 10 bases between them. The germline CDR1 and CDR2 sequences are SGDLS and YYNGEE. The CDR3 contains 15 residues. Source material: naive CD4+ T cells sorted from blood. Subset described: CD45RA+ positively selected. This receptor was taken from a man aged 18-30 years in good health. The chain joins TRBV9 to TRBJ2-3; no clear D gene. CDR3 nucleotide sequence: TGTGCCAGCAGCGTGGGGTCGGTTAGCACAGATACGCAGTATTTT. It codes for CASSVGSVSTDTQYF.